This T cell receptor (beta chain) emerged from a study of shared clonotypes between healthy human individuals. Study-level findings and limits: Only blood underwent sampling, and tissue repertoires likely differ.

With 4 bases clipped from V and 11 bases from J, the junction kept 14 bases outside the gene matches. The CDR3 runs 16 residues. Germline V gene data show CDR1 as SGHDT and CDR2 as YYEEEE. Assay used: immunoSEQ multiplex PCR; TCRdb lists only in-frame clones, some missing. Of about 490,000 clones listed, roughly 80% are singletons. Donors had no recently reported acute infections or vaccinations and were HIV-negative. Within Nashville, Tennessee resided all donors, each a Caucasian adult. Around 90 million PBMCs served as the genomic DNA source for unsorted samples. In regard to this clone: Its antigen is currently unknown.

The rearrangement links TRBV5-6 to TRBJ2-3; 12 bases line up with TRBD2. The receptor was derived from a woman between 40 and 55 years old in good health. Some clones in this sample may be carry-over from other donors' samples. The sample was PBMCs. In nucleotides, the CDR3 is TGTGCCAGCAGCCCCGCGCGCAGACTAGCGGGAGCCCAGCAGTATTTT. The encoded protein is CASSPARRLAGAQQYF.